Listed below are T cell receptor beta chains from one sample, sequenced in a study of blood T cell repertoires in COVID-19. Method: immunoSEQ multiplex PCR; TCRdb's copy keeps in-frame clones and lacks some. The table shows about 140,000 clones, with 85% occurring only once. Sequencing was done on a sample of peripheral blood. Every receptor here comes from a man aged 50 to 59 with acute or convalescent COVID-19. Both conserved end residues are part of each CDR3. The D gene is left open where the match is weak. Where a row states a size, it is once, few, many or the class of an expanded clone; other rows omit it.

CASSPVLGGPSTEAFF TGCGCCAGCAGCCCCGTCCTAGGGGGCCCGAGCACTGAAGCTTTCTTT TRBJ1-1 TRBV4-1 . TRBD1
CASSFGTGVNYGYTF TGTGCCAGCAGTTTCGGGACAGGGGTTAACTATGGCTACACCTTC TRBJ1-2 TRBV27 . TRBD1
CAWSITDRAYYGYTF TGTGCCTGGAGTATTACGGACAGGGCCTACTATGGCTACACCTTC TRBJ1-2 TRBV30 . TRBD1
CASSFIGGASYEQYF TGTGCCAGCAGTTTTATAGGGGGCGCCTCCTACGAGCAGTACTTC TRBJ2-7 TRBV27 . TRBD1
CASSSGLAGGKDTQYF TGCGCCAGCAGCTCGGGACTAGCGGGGGGAAAGGATACGCAGTATTTT TRBJ2-3 TRBV5-1 . TRBD2
CASSLLAGSSYNEQFF TGTGCCAGCAGTTTACTAGCGGGGAGCTCCTACAATGAGCAGTTCTTC TRBJ2-1 TRBV28 . TRBD2
CACSRQGLGEAFF TGTGCCTGCTCCCGACAGGGGTTAGGAGAAGCTTTCTTT TRBJ1-1 TRBV30 few TRBD1
CASSLGGGEETQYF TGTGCCAGCAGCTTGGGCGGGGGGGAAGAGACCCAGTACTTC TRBJ2-5 TRBV5-4 . TRBD2
CASSIDYRANGYTF TGTGCCAGTAGTATAGACTACAGGGCAAATGGCTACACCTTC TRBJ1-2 TRBV19 . .
CASSLVGAQETQYF TGTGCCAGCAGTTTAGTGGGGGCCCAAGAGACCCAGTACTTC TRBJ2-5 TRBV28 . .
CASQASGGTGELFF TGTGCCAGCCAGGCTAGCGGGGGAACCGGGGAGCTGTTTTTT TRBJ2-2 TRBV27 . TRBD2
CATSATGTTSTDTQYF TGTGCCACCAGTGCTACCGGGACAACTAGCACAGATACGCAGTATTTT TRBJ2-3 TRBV24-1 . .
CAIQDPGQGVYEQYF TGTGCCATCCAGGACCCGGGACAGGGCGTCTACGAGCAGTACTTC TRBJ2-7 TRBV10-3 . TRBD1
CASRVGTSGSYEQYF TGTGCCAGCAGAGTCGGGACTAGCGGGTCCTACGAGCAGTACTTC TRBJ2-7 TRBV4-2 . TRBD2
CASSPSGAISYNEQFF TGTGCCAGCAGTCCCTCCGGAGCGATCTCCTACAATGAGCAGTTCTTC TRBJ2-1 TRBV28 once .
CASSYGENQPQHF TGCGCCAGCAGCTACGGGGAGAATCAGCCCCAGCATTTT TRBJ1-5 TRBV5-1 . .
CASSTAGIQYEQYF TGTGCCAGCAGTACCGCAGGGATCCAGTACGAGCAGTACTTC TRBJ2-7 TRBV25-1 . .
CASSQGTSYSNQPQHF TGTGCCAGCAGCCAAGGGACATCATATAGCAATCAGCCCCAGCATTTT TRBJ1-5 TRBV3-1/TRBV3-2 . .
CASSEEGGVNYGYTF TGTGCCAGCAGTGAAGAAGGAGGTGTTAACTATGGCTACACCTTC TRBJ1-2 TRBV6-1 . .
CASTPLGGALYGYTF TGTGCCAGCACCCCCTTAGGGGGGGCGCTATATGGCTACACCTTC TRBJ1-2 TRBV6-6 . .
CASHPGTTGTGELFF TGTGCCAGCCATCCTGGGACAACAGGGACCGGGGAGCTGTTTTTT TRBJ2-2 TRBV9 few .
CASSRPSTSGRTYNEQFF TGTGCCAGCTCACGCCCCTCGACTAGCGGGAGGACCTACAATGAGCAGTTCTTC TRBJ2-1 TRBV18 . TRBD2
CASSLEQGVDGELFF TGTGCCAGCAGCTTAGAACAGGGGGTTGACGGGGAGCTGTTTTTT TRBJ2-2 TRBV13 . TRBD1
CASSLGGQGNEAFF TGTGCCAGCAGCTTGGGTGGACAGGGGAATGAAGCTTTCTTT TRBJ1-1 TRBV5-6 . TRBD1
CATADSPGTGTNGYTF TGCGCCACAGCAGATTCCCCAGGGACAGGAACTAATGGCTACACCTTC TRBJ1-2 TRBV5-1 . TRBD1
CASSSTGALGGYTF TGTGCCAGCAGCTCGACAGGGGCCCTTGGTGGCTACACCTTC TRBJ1-2 TRBV7-3 . TRBD1
CATTEGGAGNNQPQHF TGTGCCACCACGGAGGGAGGCGCAGGAAACAATCAGCCCCAGCATTTT TRBJ1-5 TRBV28 . .
CASSLGQPNQPQHF TGTGCCAGCAGCCTAGGACAGCCGAATCAGCCCCAGCATTTT TRBJ1-5 TRBV6-6 . .
CASSKESKTSLDPGSYNEQFF TGTGCCAGCAGCAAAGAAAGTAAGACAAGCTTAGACCCCGGCTCCTACAATGAGCAGTTCTTC TRBJ2-1 TRBV21-1 . .
CASSQQGALTGELFF TGTGCCAGCAGTCAACAGGGGGCGCTGACCGGGGAGCTGTTTTTT TRBJ2-2 TRBV9 . TRBD1
CSASQEAGPYNEQFF TGCAGTGCTAGTCAAGAAGCGGGCCCCTACAATGAGCAGTTCTTC TRBJ2-1 TRBV20-1 . .
CASSAIGGVRADTQYF TGCGCCAGCAGCGCGATAGGGGGCGTTCGGGCAGATACGCAGTATTTT TRBJ2-3 TRBV5-1 . TRBD1
CASSPPDREFYEQYF TGTGCCAGCAGCCCCCCGGACAGGGAATTCTACGAGCAGTACTTC TRBJ2-7 TRBV7-9 . TRBD1
CASSPSQRGGFTGELFF TGTGCCAGCAGCCCATCCCAAAGGGGAGGGTTCACCGGGGAGCTGTTTTTT TRBJ2-2 TRBV7-8 . TRBD2
CASRKDDGQGRAYGYTF TGTGCCAGTAGGAAGGACGATGGACAGGGCAGGGCCTATGGCTACACCTTC TRBJ1-2 TRBV19 . TRBD1
CAWSVSDTGSQPQHF TGTGCCTGGAGTGTATCCGATACGGGTTCTCAGCCCCAGCATTTT TRBJ1-5 TRBV30 . .
CAWSVTGGRSPLHF TGTGCCTGGAGTGTAACAGGGGGAAGGTCACCCCTCCACTTT TRBJ1-6 TRBV30 . TRBD1
CASIRGQGNTGELFF TGTGCCAGCATTCGGGGACAGGGTAACACCGGGGAGCTGTTTTTT TRBJ2-2 TRBV6-5 . TRBD1
CASSLNGQGHEKLFF TGTGCCAGCAGCTTAAACGGACAGGGGCACGAAAAACTGTTTTTT TRBJ1-4 TRBV11-3 . TRBD1
CASRPSQGRHSPLHF TGTGCCAGCAGGCCGAGTCAGGGTCGACATTCACCCCTCCACTTT TRBJ1-6 TRBV2 . .
CASSLYSGSRYEQYF TGTGCCAGTAGTTTGTATAGCGGGAGTAGGTACGAGCAGTACTTC TRBJ2-7 TRBV19 . TRBD2
CASSLATGWGEKLFF TGTGCCAGCAGCTTAGCGACAGGTTGGGGGGAAAAACTGTTTTTT TRBJ1-4 TRBV7-2 once .
CAWSAGPGDTQYF TGTGCCTGGAGTGCTGGGCCGGGGGATACGCAGTATTTT TRBJ2-3 TRBV30 . .
CASSFWGQPQHF TGTGCCAGCAGCTTTTGGGGCCAGCCCCAGCATTTT TRBJ1-5 TRBV7-2 once .